The present TCR beta chain was sequenced within a study of CD8+ T cells in alopecia areata. For the study at large: Tofacitinib was taken orally by treated patients, and the dose was 5 to 10 mg twice daily.

Peripheral blood samples and lesional scalp punch biopsies were obtained from alopecia areata patients. Between the trimmed V and J ends, which lost 0 bases and 5 bases, there was a span of 15 bases. The CDR3 spans 16 residues. CDR1 and CDR2 (germline): MNHEY, SMNVEV (reference sequence). Details on this clone: Its antigen is not identified.

Isolated RNA was reverse transcribed into cDNA used as the sequencing template. Repertoires were generated with immunoSEQ multiplex PCR, while TCRdb's copy carries only in-frame clones and drops some. The sample lists tens of thousands of clones; 60% were seen once. Broader study findings: Mice showed TCR sharing more clearly than patients did, possibly owing to HLA. Tissue-resident alphabeta T cells belonging to normal skin likewise get sequenced within scalp specimens.

The sequences come from CD8+ T cells sorted from blood, collected at week 0. The sequence was obtained from a human donor with alopecia areata. The genes are TRBV27 and TRBJ2-3, with D possibly matching TRBD2 (6 bases). The CDR3 sequence: CASSLSRGGVVDTQYF. Written as DNA, the CDR3 is TGTGCCAGCAGTTTATCGAGGGGCGGGGTGGTAGATACGCAGTATTTT.